This is a list of T cell receptor beta chains from one sample in a study of OX40 agonist ivuxolimab in advanced cancers. Assay used: immunoSEQ multiplex PCR; TCRdb lists only in-frame clones, some missing. The table shows 95,000 to 100,000 clones, with about 80% occurring only once. Sequencing used CD4+ or CD8+ T cells sorted from blood, obtained in a trial of the OX40 agonist ivuxolimab. The origin of the receptors is an adult with an advanced solid tumor such as melanoma, head and neck, liver or kidney cancer. Each CDR3 is given with its conserved first and last residue. The D gene is left open where the match is weak. The size field is filled for only some rows; it gives once, few, many or a size class.

d_call	v_call	cdr3_length	clone_size	j_call	cdr3_aa	cdr3_nt
NA	TRBV7-9	15	once	TRBJ1-1	CASSLGGQGETEAFF	TGTGCCAGCAGCTTAGGGGGGCAGGGTGAGACTGAAGCTTTCTTT
TRBD2	TRBV7-8	15	NA	TRBJ2-1	CASSLAFAGGVEQFF	TGTGCCAGCAGCTTAGCGTTTGCGGGAGGTGTTGAGCAGTTCTTC
TRBD1	TRBV7-2	15	NA	TRBJ1-4	CASSKGQAGNEKLFF	TGTGCCAGCAGCAAGGGACAGGCGGGTAATGAAAAACTGTTTTTT
NA	TRBV14	15	many	TRBJ1-1	CASSRNRAENTEAFF	TGTGCCAGCAGCCGGAACAGGGCTGAGAACACTGAAGCTTTCTTT
NA	TRBV9	16	NA	TRBJ2-1	CASSANQGRSYNEQFF	TGTGCCAGCAGCGCGAACCAGGGTAGGTCCTACAATGAGCAGTTCTTC
NA	TRBV10-3	13	NA	TRBJ1-1	CAIKDSSNTEAFF	TGTGCCATCAAGGACAGTTCGAACACTGAAGCTTTCTTT
TRBD1	TRBV7-8	16	NA	TRBJ2-5	CASSKYGTGPQETQYF	TGTGCCAGCAGCAAATACGGGACAGGTCCCCAAGAGACCCAGTACTTC
NA	TRBV6-6	13	NA	TRBJ2-3	CASSQPPGDTQYF	TGTGCCAGCAGTCAGCCCCCGGGAGATACGCAGTATTTT
NA	TRBV5-6	15	NA	TRBJ2-5	CASSLFSRTVETQYF	TGTGCCAGCAGCTTATTCTCTAGAACGGTCGAGACCCAGTACTTC
NA	TRBV5-1	16	NA	TRBJ2-4	CASSLGGSVTKNIQCF	TGCGCCAGCAGCTTGGGCGGGTCGGTTACCAAAAACATTCAGTGCTTC
NA	TRBV2	15	NA	TRBJ1-5	CASTNEGISNQPQHF	TGTGCCAGCACCAACGAGGGCATTAGCAATCAGCCCCAGCATTTT
TRBD2	TRBV27	18	NA	TRBJ2-3	CASSTGLAGVGHMDTQYF	TGTGCCAGCAGTACGGGACTAGCGGGAGTGGGTCATATGGATACGCAGTATTTT
TRBD2	TRBV7-8	15	NA	TRBJ2-7	CASSSLAGGSYEQYF	TGTGCCAGCAGCTCACTAGCGGGAGGGTCCTACGAGCAGTACTTC
TRBD1	TRBV15	14	NA	TRBJ2-7	CATSGRDRGYEQYF	TGTGCCACCAGCGGTAGAGACAGGGGCTACGAGCAGTACTTC
NA	TRBV9	20	NA	TRBJ1-1	CASSQASLGQSPLSPTEAFF	TGTGCCAGCAGCCAGGCATCGTTGGGACAAAGTCCCTTATCCCCCACTGAAGCTTTCTTT
NA	TRBV7-3	15	NA	TRBJ2-2	CASSLMGRGAGELFF	TGTGCCAGCAGCTTAATGGGCAGGGGCGCCGGGGAGCTGTTTTTT
TRBD1	TRBV6-1	17	NA	TRBJ1-2	CASSEASTGGRSYGYTF	TGTGCCAGCAGTGAAGCGTCGACAGGGGGTAGGTCCTATGGCTACACCTTC
TRBD1	TRBV12-5	15	NA	TRBJ2-3	CASGQGQGDTDTQYF	TGTGCTAGTGGTCAAGGACAGGGTGACACAGATACGCAGTATTTT
NA	TRBV9	15	NA	TRBJ2-3	CASSARQEVRDTQYF	TGTGCCAGCAGCGCCAGACAGGAGGTCAGAGATACGCAGTATTTT
NA	TRBV7-2	13	few	TRBJ2-3	CASSLSGTGTQYF	TGTGCCAGCAGCTTATCGGGCACGGGAACGCAGTATTTT
TRBD1	TRBV6-6	15	NA	TRBJ2-2	CASTKGQGHTGELFF	TGTGCCAGCACTAAAGGACAGGGACACACCGGGGAGCTGTTTTTT
NA	TRBV6-5	13	NA	TRBJ2-2	CASSRSGTGELFF	TGTGCCAGCAGTCGATCGGGCACCGGGGAGCTGTTTTTT
NA	TRBV15	15	few	TRBJ2-1	CATSRVRGADNEQFF	TGTGCCACCAGCAGAGTTCGGGGGGCGGACAATGAGCAGTTCTTC
NA	TRBV7-2	14	NA	TRBJ1-2	CASSLEWADYGYTF	TGTGCCAGCAGCCTTGAATGGGCAGACTATGGCTACACCTTC
NA	TRBV2	15	NA	TRBJ2-7	CASAPSRESSYEQYF	TGTGCCAGCGCGCCCTCAAGGGAGAGCTCCTACGAGCAGTACTTC
TRBD1	TRBV19	13	NA	TRBJ1-2	CASKQTGVYGYTF	TGTGCCAGCAAACAGACAGGGGTCTATGGCTACACCTTC
NA	TRBV4-1	18	many	TRBJ1-6	CASSQEIIAGLRNSPLHF	TGCGCCAGCAGCCAAGAAATAATAGCAGGGCTTAGGAATTCACCCCTCCACTTT
TRBD1	TRBV15	14	NA	TRBJ2-5	CATSRVRGQETQYF	TGTGCCACCAGCAGGGTGAGGGGGCAGGAGACCCAGTACTTC
TRBD1	TRBV5-4	16	NA	TRBJ2-1	CASSPTGRTSYNEQFF	TGTGCCAGCAGCCCGACAGGGCGGACTTCCTACAATGAGCAGTTCTTC
NA	TRBV21-1	13	NA	TRBJ2-7	CARTPQSSYEQYF	TGTGCCAGAACCCCCCAGAGCTCCTACGAGCAGTACTTC
TRBD1	TRBV5-1	14	NA	TRBJ2-3	CASSLARDRGTQYF	TGCGCCAGCAGCTTGGCACGGGACAGGGGAACGCAGTATTTT
NA	TRBV28	15	NA	TRBJ1-5	CASSRSSRGVQPQHF	TGTGCCAGCAGCCGGAGTTCCCGGGGGGTTCAGCCCCAGCATTTT